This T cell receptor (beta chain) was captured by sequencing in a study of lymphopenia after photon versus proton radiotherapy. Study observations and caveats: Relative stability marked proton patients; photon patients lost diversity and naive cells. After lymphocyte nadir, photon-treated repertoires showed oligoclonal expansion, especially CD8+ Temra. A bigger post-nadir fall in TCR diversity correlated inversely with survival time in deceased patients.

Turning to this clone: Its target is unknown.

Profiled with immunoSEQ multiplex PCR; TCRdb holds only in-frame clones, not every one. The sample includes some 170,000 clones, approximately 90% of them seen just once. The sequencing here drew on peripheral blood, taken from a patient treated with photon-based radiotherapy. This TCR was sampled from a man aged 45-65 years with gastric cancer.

As DNA, the CDR3 is TGTGCCAGCAGCTTGTCGACACTGAGGGGCTACACCTTC. This translates into CASSLSTLRGYTF. V usage is TRBV7-9 and J usage is TRBJ1-2; D gene uncertain. CDR3 length equals 13 residues. V was clipped by 3 bases and J by 8 bases, with 13 bases between them. Germline CDR1 is SEHNR and CDR2 is FQNEAQ (reference sequence).